The rows below give T cell receptor beta chains drawn from one sample of a study of human T cells and chemical hapten exposure. Each CDR3 protein gets one entry after TCRdb re-called the RACE reads with MiXCR. The table has about 76,000 distinct CDR3 sequences, around 13% seen once. Source: whole blood, taken in connection with sensitization to the hapten diphenylcyclopropenone (DPC). These TCRs come from a woman aged 50 to 65 with alopecia areata. Some clones in this sample may be carry-over from other donors' samples. Each CDR3 is given with its conserved first and last residue. A D gene is named only where the DNA matches it firmly. Some rows mark clone size as missing; the rest say once, few, many or name a class of expanded clone.

J: TRBJ1-3; V: TRBV10-3; length: 13; D: NA; size: few; CDR3: CAISSDVGNTIYF; DNA: TGTGCCATCAGTTCCGACGTTGGAAACACCATATATTTT
J: TRBJ2-5; V: TRBV14; length: 15; D: TRBD2; size: many; CDR3: CASSPGLVWQETQYF; DNA: TGTGCCAGCAGCCCAGGACTAGTCTGGCAAGAGACCCAGTACTTC
J: TRBJ2-3; V: TRBV29-1; length: 15; D: TRBD2; size: NA; CDR3: CSVEGLAGGTDTQYF; DNA: TGCAGCGTTGAGGGACTAGCGGGAGGCACAGATACGCAGTATTTT
J: TRBJ1-5; V: TRBV27; length: 17; D: TRBD1; size: once; CDR3: CASSPLYMDRGDRPQHF; DNA: TGTGCCAGCAGTCCCCTTTATATGGACAGGGGTGATCGGCCCCAGCATTTT
J: TRBJ1-4; V: TRBV30; length: 13; D: NA; size: many; CDR3: CAWSVGTNEKLFF; DNA: TGTGCCTGGAGTGTGGGTACTAATGAAAAACTGTTTTTT
J: TRBJ1-1; V: TRBV5-6; length: 13; D: NA; size: NA; CDR3: CARPRPGNTEAFF; DNA: TGTGCCAGGCCCCGACCGGGGAACACTGAAGCTTTCTTT
J: TRBJ2-3; V: TRBV3-1; length: 15; D: TRBD2; size: few; CDR3: CASSQAAGGPETQYF; DNA: TGTGCCAGCAGCCAAGCGGCGGGAGGGCCGGAAACGCAGTATTTT
J: TRBJ2-5; V: TRBV2; length: 13; D: NA; size: many; CDR3: CASEKRAKETQYF; DNA: TGTGCCAGCGAAAAGCGGGCGAAAGAGACCCAGTACTTC
J: TRBJ2-1; V: TRBV3-1; length: 15; D: TRBD2; size: many; CDR3: CASRFSGSSYNEQFF; DNA: TGTGCCAGCAGATTTAGCGGGAGCTCCTACAATGAGCAGTTCTTC
J: TRBJ1-1; V: TRBV12-3/TRBV12-4; length: 15; D: NA; size: NA; CDR3: CASSFQRGMYTEAFF; DNA: TGTGCCAGCAGTTTCCAGCGGGGGATGTACACTGAAGCTTTCTTT
J: TRBJ2-5; V: TRBV12-3/TRBV12-4; length: 14; D: TRBD1; size: few; CDR3: CASSFRGRGETQYF; DNA: TGTGCCAGCAGCTTCAGGGGGCGCGGGGAGACCCAGTACTTC
J: TRBJ1-5; V: TRBV7-9; length: 16; D: NA; size: many; CDR3: CASSLAVSGTNQPQHF; DNA: TGTGCCAGCAGCTTAGCTGTTTCAGGAACCAATCAGCCCCAGCATTTT